This T cell receptor (beta chain) was sequenced for a study of cytomegalovirus exposure and HLA in healthy donors. Germline V CDR1 and CDR2: SNHLY, FYNNEI. The CDR3 spans 12 residues. Trimming took 6 bases from V and 3 from J; bases not matched to a gene: 1. The PCR was carried out with 60 Vbeta primers and 13 Jbeta primers. The protocol was immunoSEQ multiplex PCR, while the TCRdb copy is restricted to in-frame clones and leaves out a portion. The table includes about 150,000 clones, 75% to 90% detected once. This sequence originates from a woman in her forties or fifties in good health and CMV-seropositive. The source material was PBMCs. The genes are TRBV2 and TRBJ1-1; TRBD1 agrees at 7 bases. This CDR3 reads CASRGQYTEAFF. The CDR3 DNA sequence: TGTGCCAGCAGGGGACAGTACACTGAAGCTTTCTTT.